Presented here are 20 T cell receptor beta chains from one specimen sequenced in a study of identical twins. TCRdb redid the calling of the 5' RACE reads with MiXCR, one entry per CDR3 protein. The data hold hundreds of thousands of distinct CDR3 sequences, with roughly 7% observed a single time. The same data also went into a second study, on yellow fever vaccine responses in identical twins.

Sequenced material: memory (CD45RO+) T cells sorted from blood. These receptor sequences come from a woman under 30 in good health.

This clonotype has only a few counts. V gene TRBV12-3 or TRBV12-4 combines with J gene TRBJ1-2; D remains ambiguous. The CDR3 is 16 residues long. Trimming cost V 7 bases and J 1 base, with 19 bases left between them. CDR3 amino acids: CASKVAGIPYNYGYTF. The CDR3 DNA reads TGTGCCAGCAAGGTCGCCGGGATACCATATAACTATGGCTACACCTTC.

This clonotype was counted at least ten times. The rearrangement links TRBV7-3 to TRBJ1-2; 9 bases match TRBD1. V lost 8 bases to trimming and J lost 4 bases; unmatched junction nucleotides: 8. The CDR3 is 14 amino acids. Germline lookup yields CDR1 SGHTA and CDR2 FQGTGA. The CDR3 region has the DNA TGTGCCAGCGCAACTGGACAGGGGTCCTATGGCTACACCTTC. It encodes CASATGQGSYGYTF.

This clonotype showed up just a few times. The genes are TRBV5-1 and TRBJ2-6, with D uncertain. V was shortened by 3 bases and J by 2 bases, with 12 bases between the two germline ends. The CDR3 totals 16 residues. The germline CDR1 and CDR2 sequences are SGHRS and YFSETQ. The CDR3 region has the DNA TGCGCCAGCAGCTCACAAGGGCCGCCTGGGGCCAACGTCCTGACTTTC. Translated, it gives CASSSQGPPGANVLTF.

This clonotype was picked up many times. The chain links TRBV28 to TRBJ1-1; 7 bases map to TRBD1. Germline trimming cut 5 bases from V and 6 bases from J; bases unmatched to any gene: 21. CDR1 and CDR2 from the germline V gene are MDHEN and SYDVKM. The CDR3 has 18 amino acids. Here the CDR3 DNA reads TGTGCCAGCAGTCCGCCTGGGCAGGGGGGGCCCTTTGGTGCTGAAGCTTTCTTT. This gives the protein CASSPPGQGGPFGAEAFF.

V is TRBV2 and J is TRBJ2-7, with no clear D. The CDR3 extends over 14 amino acids. Germline lookup yields CDR1 SNHLY and CDR2 FYNNEI. V was pared by 6 bases and J by 5 bases, with 17 bases between. CDR3: CASRGANGPHEQYV. The CDR3 bases are TGTGCCAGCAGGGGCGCGAACGGCCCGCACGAGCAGTACGTC.

This clonotype was observed at least ten times. The V gene is TRBV11-1, the J gene TRBJ2-4; 10 bases fit TRBD1. The CDR3 is made up of 15 amino acids. Per the germline V gene, CDR1 is SGHAT and CDR2 is FQDESV (reference sequence). Trimming took 5 bases from V and 7 from J; bases not matched to a gene: 8. CDR3 in amino acids: CASSAGTGVVNIQYF. The CDR3 DNA reads TGTGCCAGCAGCGCCGGGACAGGGGTGGTGAACATTCAGTACTTC.

This clonotype was found a few times. The rearrangement uses TRBV5-5 and TRBJ2-3, with no clear D. The CDR3 consists of 12 residues. Germline-derived CDR1 and CDR2 are SGHKS and YYEKEE (reference sequence). V lost 5 bases and J lost 6, with 10 bases in between. The CDR3 protein is CASRFFPDTQYF. The CDR3 nucleotides are TGTGCCAGCAGATTTTTCCCGGATACGCAGTATTTT.

This clonotype has at least ten counts. The J gene is TRBJ2-2, the V gene TRBV3-1; 11 bases match TRBD2. V shed 1 base and J 1 base; nucleotides not matched to a gene: 5. Per the germline V gene, CDR1 is LGHDT and CDR2 is YNNKEL (reference sequence). CDR3 size: 18 residues. The CDR3 loop reads CASSQALAGGQNTGELFF. As DNA, the CDR3 is TGTGCCAGCAGCCAAGCTCTAGCGGGAGGACAGAACACCGGGGAGCTGTTTTTT.

The rearrangement joins TRBV11-3 to TRBJ2-1; 9 positions agree with TRBD2. CDR3 length: 13 amino acids. V trimming: 8 bases; J trimming: 7 bases; junction bases outside the gene matches: 6. Germline CDR1 SGHNT, CDR2 YENEEA. The CDR3 protein is CASGAGGQNEQFF. The CDR3 DNA sequence: TGTGCCAGCGGAGCGGGAGGACAGAATGAGCAGTTCTTC.

This clonotype was seen only a few times. V usage is TRBV6-1 and J usage is TRBJ1-5; D is possibly TRBD1 (5 bases). V lost 6 bases to trimming and J lost 4 bases, with 16 bases between them. This CDR3 is 15 amino acids long. Germline lookup yields CDR1 MNHNS and CDR2 SASEGT. The CDR3 region has the DNA TGTGCCAGCAGCCTGTGGGTGGACAAGAATCAGCCCCAGCATTTT. It is translated as CASSLWVDKNQPQHF.

V gene TRBV20-1 combines with J gene TRBJ1-5, with TRBD1 matching over 7 bases. CDR1 is DFQATT and CDR2 is SNEGSKA in the germline V gene (reference sequence). There are 16 residues in the CDR3. Trimming removed 3 bases from V and 0 bases from J; junction bases left unmatched: 8. CDR3 loop: CSASSGQAYSNQPQHF. CDR3 coding DNA: TGCAGTGCTAGTAGCGGACAGGCCTATAGCAATCAGCCCCAGCATTTT.

This chain connects TRBV7-8 to TRBJ2-1; D gene ambiguous. CDR1 SGHVS and CDR2 FQNEAQ come from the germline V gene. The V gene lost 4 bases and the J gene lost 6 bases, with 22 bases spanning the gap. The CDR3 extends over 17 amino acids. CDR3 region: CASSSPVAAVPGNEQFF. CDR3 coding DNA: TGTGCCAGCAGCTCCCCGGTCGCGGCAGTTCCGGGCAATGAGCAGTTCTTC.

There are many counts of this clonotype. This chain connects TRBV7-9 to TRBJ2-5, with 9 bases lining up with TRBD1. Losses at the gene ends were 4 bases for V and 4 bases for J; bases not matched to a gene: 1. The germline CDR1 and CDR2 sequences are SEHNR and FQNEAQ (reference sequence). The CDR3 sequence is 13 residues long. The CDR3 sequence is CASSWTGVETQYF. CDR3 bases: TGTGCCAGCAGCTGGACAGGGGTAGAGACCCAGTACTTC.

This clonotype was seen at least ten times. The rearrangement joins TRBV7-8 to TRBJ2-2; D call uncertain. V lost 5 bases and J lost 7, with 8 bases in between. The CDR3 sequence is 12 residues long. CDR1 is SGHVS and CDR2 is FQNEAQ in the germline V gene. The CDR3 sequence: CASSPVFGELFF. For the CDR3, the DNA is TGTGCCAGCAGCCCAGTTTTCGGGGAGCTGTTTTTT.

The rearrangement links TRBV29-1 to TRBJ1-1; D perhaps matches TRBD1 (6 bases). The CDR3 has 13 amino acids. CDR1 and CDR2 (germline): SQVTM, ANQGSEA. Trimming took 5 bases from V and 6 from J, leaving 16 bases between them. The CDR3 DNA reads as TGCAGCGTTTCGCCCGGGGGCCCGTCTGAAGCTTTCTTT. This sequence encodes CSVSPGGPSEAFF.

V is TRBV5-6 and J is TRBJ1-1, with 8 bases aligning to TRBD1. V gave up 0 bases and J gave up 4 bases; unmatched junction bases: 5. Germline values: CDR1 SGHDT, CDR2 YYEEEE. This CDR3 is 15 amino acids long. The CDR3 sequence is CASSLARTGRTEAFF. The CDR3 DNA sequence: TGTGCCAGCAGCTTGGCGAGGACAGGGCGCACTGAAGCTTTCTTT.

Only a few counts were recorded for this clonotype. The chain is built from TRBV20-1 and TRBJ2-3; D is unresolved. Trimming stripped 6 bases from V and 4 bases from J, with 17 bases between. This CDR3 contains 14 residues. The germline CDR1 and CDR2 sequences are DFQATT and SNEGSKA (reference sequence). This chain's CDR3 is CSANNYLGADTQYF. CDR3 nucleotide sequence: TGCAGTGCCAATAACTACCTCGGAGCAGATACGCAGTATTTT.

This sequence joins TRBV20-1 and TRBJ2-4; 7 bases line up with TRBD1. Per the germline V gene, CDR1 is DFQATT and CDR2 is SNEGSKA (reference sequence). CDR3 length equals 20 residues. J lost 0 bases, V lost 0 bases, and 17 bases had no gene match. CDR3 nucleotides: TGCAGTGCTAGAGATGGTGGGGACAGAGGACAAATTCTAGCCAAAAACATTCAGTACTTC. This translates into CSARDGGDRGQILAKNIQYF.

This clonotype showed up just a few times. The rearrangement uses TRBV12-3 or TRBV12-4 and TRBJ2-7; tentative D call: TRBD1 (6 bases). Trimming took 6 bases from V and 0 from J, leaving 18 bases between them. This CDR3 comprises 16 residues. Here the CDR3 reads CASRPVQGKDSYEQYV. In nucleotides, the CDR3 is TGTGCCAGCAGGCCCGTTCAGGGGAAAGACTCCTACGAGCAGTACGTC.

The genes are TRBV5-1 and TRBJ2-2; 10 bases line up with TRBD1. The CDR3 totals 15 residues. Germline V gives CDR1 SGHRS, CDR2 YFSETQ. The junction had 6 bases not matched to a gene; V was cut back by 4 bases and J by 6 bases. This chain's CDR3 is CASSPGQGVSGELFF. The CDR3 DNA reads TGCGCCAGCAGCCCCGGACAGGGGGTCTCCGGGGAGCTGTTTTTT.